The 18 T cell receptor beta chains given below trace back to one sample, sequenced in a study of blood T cell repertoires in COVID-19. Method: immunoSEQ multiplex PCR; TCRdb's copy keeps in-frame clones and lacks some. The table includes 270,000 or so clones, more than 75% detected once. The material sequenced was PBMCs or T cells enriched from blood (not recorded which). These receptors were collected from a woman aged 50 to 60 who had been exposed to COVID-19.

The CDR3 reads CATYGGLHSRTDTQYF. As DNA, the CDR3 is TGTGCCACCTACGGGGGGCTCCACTCCCGCACAGATACGCAGTATTTT. The V call is TRBV24-1, the J call TRBJ2-3; a possible D gene is TRBD2 (7 bases). Trimming stripped 9 bases from V and 1 base from J, with 19 bases between. The germline V gene has CDR1 KGHDR and CDR2 SFDVKD. There are 16 residues in the CDR3.

This clone was picked up one time. The rearrangement uses TRBV13 and TRBJ2-7, with D perhaps TRBD1 (6 bases). Germline loops: CDR1 PRHDT, CDR2 FYEKMQ (reference sequence). Trimming stripped 5 bases from V and 0 bases from J, with 14 bases between. This CDR3 region has 15 residues. CDR3 nucleotides: TGTGCCAGCAGCCGCACAGGGCAGAGCTCCTACGAGCAGTACTTC. It specifies CASSRTGQSSYEQYF.

V and J are TRBV2 and TRBJ1-5; D gene uncertain. Trimming left V 0 bases short and J 6 bases short, with 15 bases between. The CDR3 has 16 amino acids. The V gene's germline CDR1 is SNHLY and CDR2 FYNNEI. This CDR3 reads CASSEAGGGGAQPQHF. DNA for the CDR3: TGTGCCAGCAGTGAAGCTGGAGGTGGCGGCGCTCAGCCCCAGCATTTT.

In DNA, the CDR3 is TGTGCCAGCAGGGGATGGACAGCAACTAATGAAAAACTGTTTTTT. Translating it yields CASRGWTATNEKLFF. The chain couples TRBV28 to TRBJ1-4; perhaps TRBD1 as D (6 bases). There are 15 residues in the CDR3. Germline V lookup: CDR1 MDHEN, CDR2 SYDVKM. Trimming stripped 6 bases from V and 0 bases from J, with 11 bases between.

The V and J genes are TRBV7-9 and TRBJ1-4; D might be TRBD1 (5 bases). Germline CDR1 is SEHNR and CDR2 is FQNEAQ (reference sequence). This CDR3 comprises 14 residues. V shed 1 base and J shed 10 bases, with 13 bases lying between them. This CDR3 reads CASSLDGPGGKLFF. The CDR3 coding sequence is TGTGCCAGCAGCTTAGATGGCCCGGGGGGAAAACTGTTTTTT.

This chain uses TRBV27 with TRBJ1-1; D possibly corresponds to TRBD1 (5 bases). This CDR3 comprises 13 residues. The germline V gene has CDR1 MNHEY and CDR2 SMNVEV (reference sequence). The V end lost 2 bases, the J end lost 2 bases, and 6 bases lay between the germline ends. The CDR3 region has the DNA TGTGCCAGCAGTTTACAGGGTAACACTGAAGCTTTCTTT. Translation: CASSLQGNTEAFF.

The chain joins TRBV6-2 or TRBV6-3 to TRBJ1-5, with D possibly matching TRBD1 (6 bases). CDR1 and CDR2 from the germline V gene are MNHEY and SVGEGT. The ends were cut back, 2 bases at V and 3 bases at J, with 8 bases in the middle. This CDR3 comprises 14 residues. CDR3 nucleotides: TGTGCCAGCAGTTACGGGACATTCAATCAGCCCCAGCATTTT. Its translation: CASSYGTFNQPQHF.

This sequence joins TRBV11-2 and TRBJ2-5, with TRBD2 identical over 10 bases. Trimming at V came to 1 base and at J to 4 bases, leaving 6 bases not matched to a gene. There are 16 residues in the CDR3. Per the germline V gene, CDR1 is SGHAT and CDR2 is FQNNGV. CDR3 sequence: CASSLVEAGGPETQYF. In DNA, the CDR3 is TGTGCCAGCAGCTTAGTGGAAGCGGGGGGGCCAGAGACCCAGTACTTC.

The V gene is TRBV28, the J gene TRBJ1-1; TRBD1 is a possible D gene (6 bases). From germline, CDR1 is MDHEN and CDR2 SYDVKM. The CDR3 has 12 amino acids. The V and J ends lost 10 bases and 5 bases respectively, with 14 bases between them. This chain's CDR3 is CATHQGRTEAFF. In DNA, the CDR3 is TGTGCCACTCACCAGGGGCGGACTGAAGCTTTCTTT.

This sequence joins TRBV3-1 (or the pseudogene TRBV3-2) and TRBJ1-1; D is ambiguous. From germline, CDR1 is LGHDT and CDR2 YNNKEL (reference sequence). The V end lost 4 bases, the J end lost 4 bases, and 10 bases lay between the germline ends. CDR3 length: 13 residues. DNA of the CDR3: TGTGCCAGCAGCCTCCTTTCCGGCACTGAAGCTTTCTTT. Protein: CASSLLSGTEAFF.

There are a few counts of this clone. Here the CDR3 DNA reads TGTGCCAGCAGCCAGACTAGCGGGAGAGACAATGAGCAGTTCTTC. It specifies CASSQTSGRDNEQFF. This chain links TRBV3-1 (or the pseudogene TRBV3-2) with TRBJ2-1; 12 bases agree with TRBD2. The CDR3 consists of 15 residues. The trim removed 3 bases at V and 5 bases at J, leaving 2 bases unmatched. Germline V gene sequence: CDR1 LGHDT, CDR2 YNNKEL (reference sequence).

V is TRBV19 and J is TRBJ1-1, with D unclear. Germline values: CDR1 LNHDA, CDR2 SQIVND (reference sequence). The CDR3 length is 13 residues. The germline V and J ends were trimmed by 5 bases and 0 bases, with 7 bases remaining between them. The CDR3 DNA is TGTGCCAGTAGTGGGAGCATGAACACTGAAGCTTTCTTT. Amino acid sequence: CASSGSMNTEAFF.

This chain connects TRBV24-1 to TRBJ1-2; a possible D gene is TRBD1 (5 bases). Germline V lookup: CDR1 KGHDR, CDR2 SFDVKD. Deletions cut 3 bases from V and 4 bases from J, with 8 bases between. CDR3 length: 13 residues. CDR3 nucleotides: TGTGCCACCAGTGATGGGGCGTCCTATGGCTACACCTTC. Amino acid sequence: CATSDGASYGYTF.

The chain employs TRBV9 and TRBJ2-1; 8 bases match TRBD1. The CDR3 has 15 residues. The junction had 6 bases not matched to a gene; V was cut back by 0 bases and J by 7 bases. Per the germline V gene, CDR1 is SGDLS and CDR2 is YYNGEE. CDR3 in amino acids: CASSVDTGGRNEQFF. CDR3 nucleotides: TGTGCCAGCAGCGTAGATACAGGGGGGCGGAATGAGCAGTTCTTC.

The rearrangement uses TRBV5-8 and TRBJ1-1; TRBD1 matches at 8 bases. Trimming took 4 bases from V and 9 from J; bases not matched to a gene: 5. Looked up from germline, CDR1 is SGHTS and CDR2 is YDEGEE. This CDR3 spans 12 amino acids. The CDR3 coding sequence is TGTGCCAGCAGCGTCGGGACAGGCAAAGCTTTCTTT. It yields the protein CASSVGTGKAFF.

A remark on this clone: The sample holds other DNA sequences that translate to the same CDR3. V gene TRBV4-3 combines with J gene TRBJ1-1; perhaps TRBD1 as D (5 bases). Germline V gene sequence: CDR1 LGHNA, CDR2 YSLEER. The V gene lost 4 bases and the J gene lost 1 base, with 7 bases spanning the gap. The CDR3 loop spans 13 amino acids. The DNA of the CDR3 is TGCGCCAGCAGCCGAGGACAGAACACTGAAGCTTTCTTT. The encoded protein is CASSRGQNTEAFF.

The chain joins TRBV5-1 to TRBJ1-1, with 8 positions matching TRBD1. Germline V CDR1 and CDR2: SGHRS, YFSETQ. CDR3 length: 13 residues. V shed 3 bases and J 5 bases; nucleotides not matched to a gene: 3. This CDR3 is CASSSGQVTEAFF. The CDR3 nucleotides read TGCGCCAGCAGCTCGGGACAGGTAACTGAAGCTTTCTTT.

This clone has just one count. The chain employs TRBV13 and TRBJ1-1, with D tentatively TRBD1 (5 bases). Germline V CDR1 and CDR2: PRHDT, FYEKMQ (reference sequence). This CDR3 comprises 13 residues. The V and J ends lost 1 base and 6 bases respectively, with 9 bases between them. DNA for the CDR3: TGTGCCAGCAGCTTAGAAGGGGTCGCTGAAGCTTTCTTT. Translated, it gives CASSLEGVAEAFF.